The clone carrying this TCR beta chain was seen once. Its antigen remains unknown. Method: immunoSEQ multiplex PCR; TCRdb's copy keeps in-frame clones and lacks some. This table has roughly 150,000 clones, about 88% appearing once. The sample belongs to a study of cytomegalovirus exposure and HLA in healthy donors. Study context: The 120 validation repertoires and the approximately 690 first-cohort repertoires shared a platform, a later analysis reported. Study-level findings and limits: According to a subsequent analysis, TCR clusters from the first cohort were inclined to appear together in the 110 or so validation repertoires. While the bulk of TCR sequences proved rare, some public TCRs turned up in many donors. It was approximately 150 TCR beta chains that were listed as cytomegalovirus-associated.

This TCR came from a woman aged 18-29 years in good health and CMV-seropositive. Sequenced: PBMCs.

This CDR3 is CAWGYRGPMNTEAFF. The DNA of the CDR3 is TGTGCCTGGGGATACAGGGGCCCTATGAACACTGAAGCTTTCTTT. The genes are TRBV30 and TRBJ1-1; 7 bases align to TRBD1. CDR3 length equals 15 residues. Germline CDR1 reads GTSNPN; CDR2 reads SVGIG (reference sequence). Trimming cost V 5 bases and J 0 bases; bases outside gene matches: 9.